The rows below give T cell receptor beta chains drawn from one sample of a study of T cell responses to AZD1222 COVID-19 vaccine. The assay was immunoSEQ multiplex PCR, and TCRdb's table has in-frame clones only and misses some. The sample lists 95,000 to 100,000 clones, about nine tenths occurring once. This material consisted of peripheral blood, taken on day 0 of AZD1222 vaccination. The receptors were sampled from an adult in good health. CDR3s include the opening cysteine and the closing phenylalanine or tryptophan. The order of the fields is J gene, clone size, D gene, V gene, CDR3 DNA, CDR3 protein. The D gene is left open where the match is weak. Clone size, where shown, is once, few, many, or a class for clones that have expanded.

>TRBJ2-3|once|.|TRBV5-1
TGCGCCAGCAGCTTGGGGGCATGGGGCACAGATACGCAGTATTTT
CASSLGAWGTDTQYF
>TRBJ1-4|.|.|TRBV5-5
TGTGCCAGCAGCTTGGCTTCTGCGGAAAAACTGTTTTTT
CASSLASAEKLFF
>TRBJ1-4|.|.|TRBV9
TGTGCCAGCAGCCCCGGACAAGTTAATGAAAAACTGTTTTTT
CASSPGQVNEKLFF
>TRBJ1-2|.|.|TRBV7-9
TGTGCCAGTACTTGGGGGCCGAAGGACTATGGCTACACCTTC
CASTWGPKDYGYTF
>TRBJ2-7|.|.|TRBV6-5
TGTGCCAGTCGGATGGGACTCTACTACGAGCAGTACTTC
CASRMGLYYEQYF
>TRBJ1-1|.|.|TRBV5-1
TGCGCCAGCAGCTTGTTAGGGGCCCCAAACACTGAAGCTTTCTTT
CASSLLGAPNTEAFF
>TRBJ2-1|.|.|TRBV2
TGTGCCAATATAGGGCTAGCTTACAATGAGCAGTTCTTC
CANIGLAYNEQFF
>TRBJ2-7|once|TRBD2|TRBV4-1
TGCGCCAGCAGCCAGGGGGGGTCCCCCTACGAGCAGTACTTC
CASSQGGSPYEQYF
>TRBJ1-1|.|TRBD1|TRBV3-1/TRBV3-2
TGTGCCAGCAGCCAAGGAACGGACAGGTCAGAAGCTTTCTTT
CASSQGTDRSEAFF
>TRBJ1-5|.|.|TRBV4-1
.
CASSQVWARGNPGQVQSAPHF
>TRBJ2-1|.|TRBD1|TRBV19
TGTGCCAGTAGTGGCAACAGGGGACAGGGGGAGCAGTTCTTC
CASSGNRGQGEQFF
>TRBJ1-5|few|.|TRBV10-3
TGTGCCATCAATTCAGGGCCCAATCAGCCCCAGCATTTT
CAINSGPNQPQHF
>TRBJ1-1|.|.|TRBV29-1
TGCAGCGTTGAAGTAACCACTGAAGCTTTCTTT
CSVEVTTEAFF
>TRBJ2-7|.|TRBD1|TRBV6-5
TGTGCCAGCAGTCCCGGACAGGGCCTGGAGCAGTACTTC
CASSPGQGLEQYF
>TRBJ1-6|few|.|TRBV9
TGTGCCAGCAGCGGGGTAGGGGATCACTCACCCCTCCACTTT
CASSGVGDHSPLHF
>TRBJ1-4|.|.|TRBV3-1/TRBV3-2
TGTGCCAGCAGCCAAGAACGGGAGAGTGGACTGTTTTTT
CASSQERESGLFF
>TRBJ2-3|.|TRBD1|TRBV11-3
TGTGCCAGCAGCTCGGGACAGGCTTATTTGGGCACAGATACGCAGTATTTT
CASSSGQAYLGTDTQYF
>TRBJ1-6|.|TRBD1|TRBV6-5
TGTGCCAGCAGTTACATGGGGACAGGGGGCGAACCCCTCCACTTT
CASSYMGTGGEPLHF
>TRBJ2-1|.|.|TRBV5-1
TGCGCCAGCAGCTTGTTTGGACCATCAATGATGGAGCAGTTCTTC
CASSLFGPSMMEQFF
>TRBJ2-5|.|TRBD2|TRBV5-1
TGCGCCAGCAGCGCGGGACTAGCGGGGCTCCAAGAGACCCAGTACTTC
CASSAGLAGLQETQYF
>TRBJ1-5|.|.|TRBV19
TGTGCCAGTACCTTCTGGGGGGAACAGCCCCAGCATTTT
CASTFWGEQPQHF
>TRBJ1-3|few|.|TRBV5-1
TGCGCCAGCAGCCATATGCGGGGGGCTTCTGGAAACACCATATATTTT
CASSHMRGASGNTIYF
>TRBJ1-2|.|.|TRBV6-5
TGTGCCAGCAGACTCAGGGGCGACTATGGCTACACCTTC
CASRLRGDYGYTF
>TRBJ1-2|.|.|TRBV4-1
TGCGCCAGCAGCCAAGAGGTGCCCATTAACTATGGCTACACCTTC
CASSQEVPINYGYTF
>TRBJ2-2|.|TRBD1|TRBV5-1
TGCGCCAGCAGCTTGCCGGGACAGGGGGCTATGGACACCGGGGAGCTGTTTTTT
CASSLPGQGAMDTGELFF
>TRBJ1-6|.|.|TRBV18
TGTGCCAGCTCGCCAGGGGAGGATTCACCCCTCCACTTT
CASSPGEDSPLHF
>TRBJ1-3|.|.|TRBV5-1
TGCGCCAGCAGTAGGGATGAGAATAACTCTGGAAACACCATATATTTT
CASSRDENNSGNTIYF
>TRBJ1-5|.|TRBD1|TRBV2
TGTGCCAGCAGTACCCAACTCGAGACAGGGGCGCATAATCAGCCCCAGCATTTT
CASSTQLETGAHNQPQHF
>TRBJ1-6|.|.|TRBV9
TGTGCCAGCAGCGTAGAAGGCTATAATTCACCCCTCCACTTT
CASSVEGYNSPLHF
>TRBJ1-2|.|TRBD1|TRBV5-6
TGTGCCAGCAGCTTGGTTGCAGGGGGAGGCTACACCTTC
CASSLVAGGGYTF
>TRBJ1-3|.|.|TRBV6-5
TGTGCCAGCAGTTCCCCACCAAACTCTGGAAACACCATATATTTT
CASSSPPNSGNTIYF
>TRBJ1-1|.|.|TRBV28
TGTGCCAGCAGGGATCAAGGGGCGTATGCTGAAGCTTTCTTT
CASRDQGAYAEAFF
>TRBJ1-5|.|.|TRBV5-6
TGTGCCAGCAGCGGCGGGGCGCCCCAGCATTTT
CASSGGAPQHF
>TRBJ2-2|.|TRBD1|TRBV6-5
TGTGCCAGCGGGGGGGACAGGGGGCTCTCCGGGGAGCTGTTTTTT
CASGGDRGLSGELFF
>TRBJ1-2|once|.|TRBV5-1
TGCGCCAGCAGCTTTCGACCCAGAGGAGTTAAGTCTAACTATGGCTACACCTTC
CASSFRPRGVKSNYGYTF
>TRBJ1-1|once|.|TRBV25-1
TGTGCCAGCGGTATGGGGGGTTGGACTGAAGCTTTCTTT
CASGMGGWTEAFF
>TRBJ2-1|.|TRBD1|TRBV5-8
TGTGCCAGCAGCTCCGGGACAGGGGTTGTGGATGAGCAGTTCTTC
CASSSGTGVVDEQFF
>TRBJ2-1|.|TRBD2|TRBV11-2
TGTGCCAGCAGCTTAGGTCTTAGCGGGGGACCCTACAATGAGCAGTTCTTC
CASSLGLSGGPYNEQFF
>TRBJ1-4|once|.|TRBV3-1/TRBV3-2
TGTGCCAGCAGCCAGCCGGGCAGAAAACTGTTTTTT
CASSQPGRKLFF
>TRBJ1-2|.|.|TRBV20-1
TGCAGTGCTAGAGGCGACTATGGCTACACCTTC
CSARGDYGYTF
>TRBJ1-2|few|.|TRBV9
TGTGCCAGCAGCGTAGGTTTCTATGGCTACACCTTC
CASSVGFYGYTF
>TRBJ1-1|.|.|TRBV7-9
TGTGCCAGCAACACCAGGGGAGTAAAAGCTTTCTTT
CASNTRGVKAFF
>TRBJ1-3|.|.|TRBV29-1
TGCAGCGTTGACCGCGACCGCTCTGGAAACACCATATATTTT
CSVDRDRSGNTIYF
>TRBJ1-6|.|TRBD1|TRBV5-6
TGTGCCAGCAGCTTGAGGTACGGACAGGGGTCACCCCTCCACTTT
CASSLRYGQGSPLHF
>TRBJ1-1|.|.|TRBV5-5
TGTGCCAGCCTGGCGGGATTGAACACTGAAGCTTTCTTT
CASLAGLNTEAFF